This T cell receptor beta chain was profiled in a study of immune characterization of retroperitoneal liposarcoma. This clonotype has only a few counts. TCRdb independently ran MiXCR on the PCR reads; one entry per CDR3 protein. The table records 8,500 or so distinct CDR3 sequences, more than 40% of them present only once. This receptor was identified in a male donor with retroperitoneal liposarcoma. The sequenced material came from tumor tissue.

The CDR3 region is CASSYSGLAGPETQYF. In DNA, the CDR3 is TGTGCCAGCAGTTACTCCGGACTAGCGGGTCCGGAGACCCAGTACTTC. The rearrangement uses TRBV6-6 and TRBJ2-7, with 11 bases fitting TRBD2. The J call may not be correct, given that the DNA end is closer to TRBJ2-5. The CDR3 consists of 16 residues. Germline CDR1 is MNHNY and CDR2 is SVGAGI (reference sequence).